This T cell receptor beta chain was captured by sequencing in a study of OX40 agonist ivuxolimab in advanced cancers. In the study overall: The dose of intravenous ivuxolimab that patients received every 2 weeks ranged from 0.01 to 10 mg/kg. The study's findings and limits: Part of the nonresponder group also had normalized T-cell clonal expansion that was low.

The CDR3 is made up of 12 amino acids. Trimming took 5 bases from V and 5 from J; bases not matched to a gene: 4. The V gene's germline CDR1 is GTSNPN and CDR2 SVGIG (reference sequence). Sequencing was performed with immunoSEQ multiplex PCR; in TCRdb, only in-frame clones are kept and a portion is missing. This table holds roughly 84,000 clones, 65% to 85% found once. With respect to this clone: Its antigen is as yet unknown.

The sample was CD4+ or CD8+ T cells sorted from blood, taken in a trial of the OX40 agonist ivuxolimab. This receptor was obtained from an adult with an advanced solid tumor such as melanoma, head and neck, liver or kidney cancer. The chain employs TRBV30 and TRBJ2-3; the match to TRBD1 covers 7 bases. The CDR3 bases are TGTGCCTGGGGAGCAGGGGGAGATACGCAGTATTTT. Translating it yields CAWGAGGDTQYF.